This is a list of T cell receptor beta chains from one sample in a study of shared clonotypes between healthy human individuals. TCRdb keeps only in-frame clones here, not all; method: immunoSEQ multiplex PCR. In the table there are some 2.1 million clones, about 93% of which are singletons. The sequencing input was naive CD8+ T cells from PBMCs. Receptors were obtained from a man between 18 and 35 years old in good health. Some clones in this sample may be carry-over from other donors' samples. Each CDR3 is given with its conserved first and last residue. The order of the fields is CDR3 length, D gene, V gene, clone size, J gene, CDR3 protein, CDR3 DNA. A D gene is named only where the DNA matches it firmly. Rows give clone size only sometimes, using once, few, many, or a class for an expanded clone.

17	TRBD2	TRBV27	NA	TRBJ2-2	CASSLVRTSGRSGELFF	TGTGCCAGCAGTTTAGTTCGGACTAGCGGACGGAGCGGGGAGCTGTTTTTT
13	NA	TRBV21-1	NA	TRBJ1-3	CASPGQLWNTIYF	TGTGCCAGCCCTGGGCAACTCTGGAACACCATATATTTT
15	NA	TRBV10-3	NA	TRBJ1-5	CAISYSLGLAQPQHF	TGTGCCATCAGTTATTCACTGGGGTTGGCTCAGCCCCAGCATTTT
16	TRBD1	TRBV7-8	NA	TRBJ2-7	CASSTPEVQGTHEQYF	TGTGCCAGCAGCACCCCAGAGGTACAGGGGACCCACGAGCAGTACTTC
16	NA	TRBV9	NA	TRBJ2-7	CASSVAAETNTYEQYF	TGTGCCAGCAGCGTAGCCGCGGAAACTAACACCTACGAGCAGTACTTC
17	TRBD1	TRBV10-3	once	TRBJ2-7	CAIRRIGGEQGAYEQYF	TGTGCCATCAGGCGGATAGGTGGGGAACAGGGGGCTTACGAGCAGTACTTC
15	NA	TRBV7-9	NA	TRBJ2-7	CASSLGGAGPYEQYF	TGTGCCAGCAGCCTGGGGGGGGCAGGACCCTACGAGCAGTACTTC
15	TRBD2	TRBV27	NA	TRBJ2-5	CASSLLRERQETQYF	TGTGCCAGCAGTTTACTGCGGGAGCGACAAGAGACCCAGTACTTC
16	NA	TRBV5-1	once	TRBJ1-1	CASSHRRRPVEAEAFF	TGCGCCAGCAGCCACCGTCGACGACCTGTCGAGGCTGAAGCTTTCTTT
15	NA	TRBV11-3	NA	TRBJ2-2	CASSLERGYTGELFF	TGTGCCAGCAGCTTAGAGAGGGGCTACACCGGGGAGCTGTTTTTT
16	TRBD1	TRBV10-3	few	TRBJ2-2	CAIRGRGQGTPGELFF	TGTGCCATCAGGGGCCGAGGACAGGGTACCCCCGGGGAGCTGTTTTTT
14	TRBD2	TRBV2	once	TRBJ2-5	CASSETSGWETQYF	TGTGCCAGCAGTGAGACTAGCGGATGGGAGACCCAGTACTTC
14	TRBD1	TRBV7-3	NA	TRBJ2-7	CASSPGQGSHEQYF	TGTGCCAGCAGCCCGGGACAGGGATCCCACGAGCAGTACTTC
12	NA	TRBV9	NA	TRBJ2-3	CASSTFTDTQYF	TGTGCCAGCAGCACCTTCACGGATACGCAGTATTTT
20	TRBD1	TRBV27	NA	TRBJ2-6	CASVGGRTGTYFSGANVLTF	TGTGCCAGCGTTGGCGGTAGGACAGGGACTTACTTCTCTGGGGCCAACGTCCTGACTTTC
15	NA	TRBV6-5	NA	TRBJ2-1	CASRRQVSSYNEQFF	TGTGCCAGCAGGCGACAGGTTTCTTCCTACAATGAGCAGTTCTTC
13	NA	TRBV7-9	NA	TRBJ2-5	CASSLLEMETQYF	TGTGCCAGCAGCTTGTTAGAAATGGAGACCCAGTACTTC
16	NA	TRBV13	NA	TRBJ2-7	CASSPRGWAAPYEQYF	TGTGCCAGCAGCCCTAGGGGATGGGCGGCGCCCTACGAGCAGTACTTC
16	NA	TRBV7-9	NA	TRBJ2-1	CASIRGSGSSYNEQFF	TGTGCCAGCATTCGTGGTAGCGGTAGCTCCTACAATGAGCAGTTCTTC
15	NA	TRBV11-2	NA	TRBJ2-1	CASTKGGGPGHEQFF	TGTGCCAGCACCAAGGGGGGGGGTCCCGGTCATGAGCAGTTCTTC
15	NA	TRBV28	NA	TRBJ2-7	CASSVSGTLTYEQYF	TGTGCCAGCAGTGTATCCGGGACTTTGACCTACGAGCAGTACTTC
14	NA	TRBV9	NA	TRBJ2-2	CASSVSAGTGELFF	TGTGCCAGCAGCGTATCAGCGGGCACCGGGGAGCTGTTTTTT
16	TRBD2	TRBV29-1	NA	TRBJ2-7	CSVVGLAGRLGYEQYF	TGCAGCGTTGTCGGACTAGCGGGACGATTAGGCTACGAGCAGTACTTC
14	TRBD1	TRBV5-1	once	TRBJ1-1	CASSLGQGITEAFF	TGCGCCAGCAGCCTGGGACAGGGAATCACTGAAGCTTTCTTT
13	NA	TRBV7-6	NA	TRBJ1-1	CASSLGSPGEAFF	TGTGCCAGCAGCTTAGGGTCTCCGGGTGAAGCTTTCTTT
14	TRBD2	TRBV4-1	once	TRBJ2-1	CASSARLAGESQFF	TGCGCCAGCAGCGCCCGACTAGCGGGAGAATCACAGTTCTTC
12	NA	TRBV11-3	NA	TRBJ2-1	CASSVGDAEQFF	TGTGCCAGCAGTGTCGGGGACGCTGAGCAGTTCTTC
18	NA	TRBV5-1	NA	TRBJ2-5	CASSPSPGRSLTQETQYF	TGCGCCAGCAGCCCATCCCCCGGGCGGAGCCTCACCCAAGAGACCCAGTACTTC
11	NA	TRBV19	NA	TRBJ2-7	CASSIKGEQYF	TGTGCCAGTAGTATCAAGGGCGAGCAGTACTTC
16	NA	TRBV7-2	few	TRBJ2-7	CASSLVPRPNPYEQYF	TGTGCCAGCAGCTTAGTCCCTCGACCCAACCCCTACGAGCAGTACTTC
13	NA	TRBV5-1	NA	TRBJ2-3	CASSLYMADTQYF	TGCGCCAGCAGCTTATACATGGCCGATACGCAGTATTTT
17	TRBD1	TRBV5-6	NA	TRBJ1-1	CASSSGQDWRENTEAFF	TGTGCCAGCAGCTCCGGACAGGACTGGAGGGAGAACACTGAAGCTTTCTTT
17	TRBD1	TRBV27	NA	TRBJ2-2	CASSHRRIGGNTGELFF	TGTGCCAGCAGCCACCGCCGGATAGGGGGCAACACCGGGGAGCTGTTTTTT
14	NA	TRBV27	once	TRBJ2-6	CASSPTWGANVLTF	TGTGCCAGCAGTCCTACCTGGGGGGCCAACGTCCTGACTTTC
13	NA	TRBV7-8	NA	TRBJ2-1	CASSGEPNNEQFF	TGTGCCAGCAGTGGGGAGCCCAACAATGAGCAGTTCTTC
13	NA	TRBV2	NA	TRBJ2-7	CASSAADYYEQYF	TGTGCCAGCAGTGCAGCGGACTACTACGAGCAGTACTTC
13	NA	TRBV27	NA	TRBJ2-2	CASSLARSGELFF	TGTGCCAGCAGTTTAGCGCGATCCGGGGAGCTGTTTTTT
14	TRBD1	TRBV9	NA	TRBJ2-5	CASSAGTGKETQYF	TGTGCCAGCAGCGCCGGGACAGGAAAAGAGACCCAGTACTTC